The source of this T cell receptor (beta chain) is a study of OX40 agonist ivuxolimab in advanced cancers. This clone occurred once. Its antigen is not known. Repertoires were generated with immunoSEQ multiplex PCR, while TCRdb's copy carries only in-frame clones and drops some. The sample holds almost 85,000 clones, 89% seen once. Germline CDR1 and CDR2: SGHRS and YFSETQ. This CDR3 region has 15 residues. V gave up 5 bases and J gave up 0 bases; unmatched junction bases: 6. Study-wide results and caveats: At 0.1-3.0 mg/kg, partial responders had clonal expansion among the lowest observed. Relative to CD4+ cells, CD8+ T cells on average had more expanded clones.

The clonotype comes from an adult with an advanced solid tumor such as melanoma, head and neck, liver or kidney cancer. Sequences were derived from CD4+ or CD8+ T cells sorted from blood, sampled in a trial of the OX40 agonist ivuxolimab. The chain joins TRBV5-1 to TRBJ1-1; TRBD1 matches 8 bases. CDR3 in DNA: TGCGCCAGCAGTGGGTCAGGGGGCATGAACACTGAAGCTTTCTTT. Translation: CASSGSGGMNTEAFF.